What follows are 30 T cell receptor beta chains derived from one specimen sequenced in a study of vaccination and CD4 T cells after COVID-19. Treatment specified: approximately 11-day PBMC culture with coronavirus spike peptide pools or control peptides (ViraFEST assay). What these receptors recognize is not known. Scientists ran DNA taken from cultured CD4+ T cells through the Oncomine TCR Beta short-read assay for sequencing. TCRdb re-called the PCR reads with MiXCR, one entry per CDR3 protein. The sample consists of 12,000 or so distinct CDR3 sequences, 40% to 55% of them appearing once. Sample: CD4+ T cells from blood, cultured in vitro. The receptors come from a human donor who had recovered from COVID-19.

The rearrangement uses TRBV5-1 and TRBJ2-3; no clear D gene. Germline CDR1 reads SGHRS; CDR2 reads YFSETQ. There are 13 residues in the CDR3. Trimming took 0 bases from V and 2 from J, leaving 4 bases between them. DNA of the CDR3: TGCGCCAGCAGCTTGGGGGCCACAGATACGCAGTATTTT. This translates into CASSLGATDTQYF.

This clonotype was observed a few times. This sequence joins TRBV7-8 and TRBJ1-1; no reliable D call. CDR1 and CDR2 from the germline V gene are SGHVS and FQNEAQ. This CDR3 has 14 amino acids. Deletions cut 8 bases from V and 4 bases from J, with 17 bases between. In DNA, the CDR3 is TGTGCCAGCGGCCTCATACAGAGTCTCACTGAAGCTTTCTTT. Encoded protein: CASGLIQSLTEAFF.

In this sample, this clonotype turned up once. The rearrangement links TRBV20-1 to TRBJ2-3; D is possibly TRBD1 (5 bases). V was pared by 0 bases and J by 4 bases, with 14 bases between. CDR1 is DFQATT, CDR2 SNEGSKA, per germline (reference sequence). This CDR3 comprises 15 residues. CDR3 protein: CSARDSRTPSDTQYF. In nucleotides, the CDR3 is TGCAGTGCTAGAGATAGCAGGACACCATCAGATACGCAGTATTTT.

The chain uses TRBV11-3 and TRBJ2-1; 10 bases line up with TRBD2. Germline V gives CDR1 SGHNT, CDR2 YENEEA. CDR3 length: 15 amino acids. Germline trimming cut 4 bases from V and 0 bases from J; bases unmatched to any gene: 0. CDR3 residues: CASSSSGSSYNEQFF. DNA of the CDR3: TGTGCCAGCAGCTCTAGCGGGAGCTCCTACAATGAGCAGTTCTTC.

The chain uses TRBV6-1 and TRBJ1-5; unclear D gene. Germline CDR1 and CDR2: MNHNS and SASEGT. Trimming stripped 7 bases from V and 0 bases from J, with 13 bases between. The CDR3 length is 15 residues. The CDR3 nucleotides are TGTGCCAGCAAGAAACTGGAAAATAGCAATCAGCCCCAGCATTTT. It translates to CASKKLENSNQPQHF.

The rearrangement joins TRBV5-6 to TRBJ1-1; D remains ambiguous. CDR3 length equals 16 residues. CDR1 SGHDT and CDR2 YYEEEE come from the germline V gene. Trimming stripped 1 base from V and 0 bases from J, with 13 bases between. The CDR3 nucleotides are TGTGCCAGCAGCTTGATGGCATCAGGCATGAACACTGAAGCTTTCTTT. Translating gives CASSLMASGMNTEAFF.

This clonotype was recorded a few times. The genes are TRBV5-4 and TRBJ2-7; the match to TRBD2 covers 8 bases. The CDR3 covers 13 residues. Unmatched junction bases numbered 6, after V lost 1 base and J lost 9 bases. Germline CDR1 SGHNT, CDR2 YYREEE (reference sequence). CDR3 nucleotide sequence: TGTGCCAGCAGCTTGTACGGGGGGGCGGGGCAGTACTTC. This sequence encodes CASSLYGGAGQYF. Filled out from reference TRBV5-4 and TRBJ2-7, the complete variable domain reads ETGVTQSPTHLIKTRGQQVTLRCSSQSGHNTVSWYQQALGQGPQFIFQYYREEENGRGNFPPRFSGLQFPNYSSELNVNALELDDSALYLCASSLYGGAGQYFGPGTRLTVT.

This clonotype was detected a few times. The chain couples TRBV20-1 to TRBJ1-1; maybe TRBD1 (5 bases). Germline V gives CDR1 DFQATT, CDR2 SNEGSKA (reference sequence). This CDR3 contains 13 residues. V shed 5 bases and J shed 6 bases, with 16 bases lying between them. The CDR3, as DNA: TGCAGTGCTTATCACTCCGGGGCCGCTGAAGCTTTCTTT. It is translated as CSAYHSGAAEAFF.

This clonotype was seen more than once but under ten times. V is TRBV6-2 or TRBV6-3 and J is TRBJ1-2; D is undetermined. Trimming removed 5 bases at V and 7 bases at J, with 5 bases between. The CDR3 consists of 10 residues. Germline CDR1 MNHEY, CDR2 SVGEGT. The CDR3: CASSDFGYTF. The CDR3 region has the DNA TGTGCCAGCAGTGATTTTGGCTACACCTTC.

In its sample, this clonotype was seen a few times. This sequence joins TRBV11-2 and TRBJ2-5; 7 bases map to TRBD1. Losses at the gene ends were 3 bases for V and 3 bases for J; bases not matched to a gene: 7. This CDR3 is 15 amino acids long. Germline CDR1 SGHAT, CDR2 FQNNGV. Here the CDR3 DNA reads TGTGCCAGCAGCTTTCGAATGGACAGGAAAGAGACCCAGTACTTC. Its protein product is CASSFRMDRKETQYF.

This rearrangement joins TRBV20-1 to TRBJ2-1; 10 bases fit TRBD2. Trimming cost V 5 bases and J 6 bases; bases outside gene matches: 7. The CDR3 spans 14 residues. Germline CDR1 is DFQATT and CDR2 is SNEGSKA (reference sequence). CDR3 in amino acids: CSAYWGTSVNEQFF. CDR3 bases: TGCAGTGCTTATTGGGGGACTAGCGTCAATGAGCAGTTCTTC.

This clonotype is categorized as medium-sized (0.01 to 0.1%). The gene calls are TRBV11-2 and TRBJ2-7; a possible D gene is TRBD1 (6 bases). Germline CDR1 and CDR2: SGHAT and FQNNGV. CDR3 length: 15 amino acids. V was trimmed by 5 bases and J by 6 bases, leaving 20 bases between them. CDR3 sequence: CASSPKPNRVGEQYF. Written as DNA, the CDR3 is TGTGCCAGCAGCCCAAAACCCAACAGGGTAGGCGAGCAGTACTTC.

CDR3 in DNA: TGCAGTGCTAGAGATCTCTCCCAGGGAGAGACCCAGTACTTC. Encoded protein: CSARDLSQGETQYF. This sequence joins TRBV20-1 and TRBJ2-5; the D gene is possibly TRBD1 (5 bases). The V gene lost 0 bases and the J gene lost 4 bases, with 12 bases spanning the gap. CDR3 size: 14 residues. Germline V CDR1 and CDR2: DFQATT, SNEGSKA (reference sequence).

This clonotype came up once. The chain carries TRBV21-1 and TRBJ1-6; TRBD1 reflects the table's D call only, with no check against the DNA. TRBV21-1 is a documented pseudogene. This CDR3 comprises 15 residues. The CDR3 loop is CASSPGQGNNSPLHF. The DNA of the CDR3 is TGTGCCAGCAGCCCCGGACAGGGGAATAATTCACCCCTCCACTTT.

The genes are TRBV4-1 and TRBJ1-2; 11 positions agree with TRBD1. The V segment lost 0 bases and the J segment 7 bases; nucleotides outside the gene matches: 7. Germline CDR1 MGHRA, CDR2 YSYEKL. The CDR3 sequence is 16 residues long. In nucleotides, the CDR3 is TGCGCCAGCAGCCAAGACGGTGGGACAGGGGGATTTGGCTACACCTTC. This gives the protein CASSQDGGTGGFGYTF.

CDR3 sequence reads: CAEGRLLDTEAFF. The CDR3 DNA reads TGTGCCGAAGGCAGGCTGTTGGACACTGAAGCTTTCTTT. V is TRBV11-2 and J is TRBJ1-1; D call uncertain. The CDR3 has 13 residues. The germline CDR1 and CDR2 sequences are SGHAT and FQNNGV. With 11 bases removed from V and 3 bases from J, the gap between germline ends came to 16 bases. Variable domain in full (rest from reference TRBV11-2 and TRBJ1-1): EAGVAQSPRYKIIEKRQSVAFWCNPISGHATLYWYQQILGQGPKLLIQFQNNGVVDDSQLPKDRFSAERLKGVDSTLKIQPAKLEDSAVYLCAEGRLLDTEAFFGQGTRLTVV.

This clonotype came up a few times. The chain couples TRBV20-1 to TRBJ1-5; D gene uncertain. This CDR3 has 12 amino acids. Germline values: CDR1 DFQATT, CDR2 SNEGSKA (reference sequence). Trimming removed 6 bases from V and 5 bases from J, with 11 bases in between. The CDR3 reads CSAKEGDQPQHF. For the CDR3, the DNA is TGCAGTGCCAAAGAAGGAGATCAGCCCCAGCATTTT.

The chain uses TRBV5-6 and TRBJ1-1, with a possible D match to TRBD1 (5 bases). V was clipped by 7 bases and J by 1 base, with 14 bases between them. Germline lookup yields CDR1 SGHDT and CDR2 YYEEEE. The CDR3 has 14 amino acids. The CDR3 DNA reads as TGTGCCAGCGAACCGGGACTCGAGAACACTGAAGCTTTCTTT. Translation: CASEPGLENTEAFF.

This clonotype has more than one count but fewer than ten. This chain joins TRBV2 and TRBJ2-3; a possible D gene is TRBD2 (5 bases). Trimming stripped 4 bases from V and 8 bases from J, with 10 bases between. The CDR3 is made up of 12 amino acids. Germline CDR1 is SNHLY and CDR2 is FYNNEI. The CDR3 protein is CASSGEGGTQYF. CDR3 DNA sequence: TGTGCCAGCAGTGGTGAGGGCGGTACGCAGTATTTT. Using reference TRBV2 and TRBJ2-3 for the parts outside the CDR3, the full variable domain is EPEVTQTPSHQVTQMGQEVILRCVPISNHLYFYWYRQILGQKVEFLVSFYNNEISEKSEIFDDQFSVERPDGSNFTLKIRSTKLEDSAMYFCASSGEGGTQYFGPGTRLTVL.

CDR3 sequence reads: CSARQENTGELFF. The CDR3 nucleotides are TGCAGTGCTAGACAGGAGAACACCGGGGAGCTGTTTTTT. V gene TRBV20-1 combines with J gene TRBJ2-2; D gene uncertain. The CDR3 has 13 residues. Germline V CDR1 and CDR2: DFQATT, SNEGSKA (reference sequence). V dropped 2 bases and J dropped 1 base, with 5 bases sitting between them.

There are a few counts of this clonotype. The chain combines TRBV5-1 with TRBJ1-2; TRBD1 matches 9 bases. This CDR3 spans 15 amino acids. V shed 3 bases, J shed 2 bases, and the junction held 5 bases outside the gene matches. Germline assignment: CDR1 SGHRS and CDR2 YFSETQ. The CDR3 DNA follows: TGCGCCAGCAGCTGGGAACAGGGGGCCAACTATGGCTACACCTTC. It codes for CASSWEQGANYGYTF.

The chain combines TRBV11-2 with TRBJ2-1; D unclear. The V and J ends lost 5 bases and 7 bases respectively, with 6 bases between them. This CDR3 is 11 amino acids long. Germline V gives CDR1 SGHAT, CDR2 FQNNGV. CDR3 DNA sequence: TGTGCCAGCAGCCCAAGTAATGAGCAGTTCTTC. It codes for CASSPSNEQFF.

The chain links TRBV19 to TRBJ1-2; D unresolved. Germline V lookup: CDR1 LNHDA, CDR2 SQIVND (reference sequence). V dropped 9 bases and J dropped 5 bases, with 10 bases sitting between them. The CDR3 has 11 residues. The CDR3 region is CASAGRYGYTF. The CDR3 bases are TGTGCCAGCGCGGGTCGGTATGGCTACACCTTC.

The chain uses TRBV20-1 and TRBJ1-2, with TRBD1 matching over 8 bases. CDR3 length: 12 amino acids. Trimming at V came to 6 bases and at J to 4 bases, leaving 4 bases not matched to a gene. Germline values: CDR1 DFQATT, CDR2 SNEGSKA (reference sequence). This CDR3 is CSATGGTYGYTF. The CDR3 DNA reads TGCAGTGCCACAGGGGGAACCTATGGCTACACCTTC.

This clonotype was observed a few times. The J gene is TRBJ1-1, the V gene TRBV30, with D unclear. Germline values: CDR1 GTSNPN, CDR2 SVGIG (reference sequence). Trimming shortened V by 2 bases and J by 1 base, and 8 bases separated the two germline ends. The CDR3 is 13 amino acids. The CDR3 coding sequence is TGTGCCTGGAGTTTAACACCGAACACTGAAGCTTTCTTT. As protein: CAWSLTPNTEAFF.

This clonotype was counted a few times. The CDR3 loop reads CASGRVADTEAFF. The CDR3 DNA is TGTGCCAGCGGCAGGGTGGCCGACACTGAAGCTTTCTTT. This rearrangement joins TRBV6-1 to TRBJ1-1; TRBD1 might be the D (5 bases). This CDR3 has 13 amino acids. Looked up from germline, CDR1 is MNHNS and CDR2 is SASEGT. Trimming left V 8 bases short and J 3 bases short, with 13 bases between.

The table lists this clonotype with a few counts. This chain uses TRBV6-1 with TRBJ2-7; D possibly corresponds to TRBD2 (5 bases). The CDR3 loop spans 11 amino acids. The germline CDR1 and CDR2 sequences are MNHNS and SASEGT. V gave up 7 bases and J gave up 3 bases, with 7 bases separating them. The CDR3 spells CASTEGYEQYF. In nucleotides, the CDR3 is TGTGCCAGCACCGAGGGCTACGAGCAGTACTTC.

CDR3 DNA sequence: TGTGCCTGGAGCAACGACAGGGACGAGCAGTACTTC. Encoded protein: CAWSNDRDEQYF. The V and J genes are TRBV30 and TRBJ2-7; 7 nucleotides line up with TRBD1. The junction had 4 bases not matched to a gene; V was cut back by 3 bases and J by 5 bases. The CDR3 length is 12 residues. Germline assignment: CDR1 GTSNPN and CDR2 SVGIG (reference sequence).

The chain is built from TRBV20-1 and TRBJ2-3, with 9 nucleotides matching TRBD2. The trim removed 0 bases at V and 6 bases at J, leaving 13 bases unmatched. This CDR3 is 17 amino acids long. The germline CDR1 and CDR2 sequences are DFQATT and SNEGSKA (reference sequence). CDR3 nucleotides: TGCAGTGCTAGAGATCTGGAAGCGGGGGGCCTCCGGGATACGCAGTATTTT. Translating it yields CSARDLEAGGLRDTQYF.

This chain connects TRBV6-5 to TRBJ2-3, with no clear D. The CDR3 spans 15 residues. CDR1 is MNHEY and CDR2 is SVGAGI in the germline V gene. Deletions cut 5 bases from V and 5 bases from J, with 17 bases between. The CDR3 loop reads CASSVLAPPGDTQYF. For the CDR3, the DNA is TGTGCCAGCAGTGTACTCGCACCACCAGGAGATACGCAGTATTTT.